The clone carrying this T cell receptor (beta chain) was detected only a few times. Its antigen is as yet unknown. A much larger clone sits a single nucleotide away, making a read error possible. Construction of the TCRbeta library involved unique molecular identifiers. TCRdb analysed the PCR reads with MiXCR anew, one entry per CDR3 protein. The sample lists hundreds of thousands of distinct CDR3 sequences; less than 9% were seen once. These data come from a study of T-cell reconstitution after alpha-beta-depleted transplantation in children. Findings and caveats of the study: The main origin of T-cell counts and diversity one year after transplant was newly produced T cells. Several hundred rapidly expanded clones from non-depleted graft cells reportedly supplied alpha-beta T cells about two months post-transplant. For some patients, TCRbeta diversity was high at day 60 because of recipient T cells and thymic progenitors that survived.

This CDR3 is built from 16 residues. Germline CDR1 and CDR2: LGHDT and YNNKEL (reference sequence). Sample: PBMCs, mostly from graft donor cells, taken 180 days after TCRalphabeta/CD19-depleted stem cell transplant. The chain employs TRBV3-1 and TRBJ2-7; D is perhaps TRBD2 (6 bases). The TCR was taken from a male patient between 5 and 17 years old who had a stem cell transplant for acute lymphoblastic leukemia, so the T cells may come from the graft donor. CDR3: CACSQDGGRSSYEQYF. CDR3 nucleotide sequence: TGTGCCTGCAGCCAAGATGGGGGGAGGAGCTCCTACGAGCAGTACTTC.